This entry lists 14 T cell receptor beta chains sequenced from one sample in a study of blood T cell repertoires in COVID-19 (dated by TCRdb to the early 2020s). Receptor amplification or capture employed the immunoSEQ multiplex PCR assay. In its TCRdb copy, this immuneACCESS table keeps in-frame sequences only and misses some clones. Where compared with another copy, unresolved V genes explain less than half of these, and the others have no known cause. The sample table contains about 150,000 clones; only one count was recorded for roughly 85% of them. About 5% of the sample is held by the ten biggest clonotypes. The sequencing sample was made of peripheral blood. These receptors came from a human donor in a cohort sampled during active COVID-19.

V usage is TRBV27 and J usage is TRBJ1-5; D not resolved. CDR1 MNHEY and CDR2 SMNVEV come from the germline V gene (reference sequence). V gave up 4 bases and J gave up 0 bases, with 10 bases separating them. The length of the CDR3 is 15 residues. Written as DNA, the CDR3 is TGTGCCAGCAGTTCCGTACCCTATAGCAATCAGCCCCAGCATTTT. Translation: CASSSVPYSNQPQHF.

This chain joins TRBV19 and TRBJ2-3, with 8 positions matching TRBD1. The CDR3 extends over 15 amino acids. With 6 bases clipped from V and 2 bases from J, the junction kept 7 bases outside the gene matches. Per germline, CDR1 LNHDA and CDR2 SQIVND (reference sequence). The CDR3, as DNA: TGTGCCAGTAGACCGACAGGGGTTCTCACAGATACGCAGTATTTT. Amino acid sequence: CASRPTGVLTDTQYF.

This sequence joins TRBV19 and TRBJ2-7; 8 nucleotides match TRBD1. The CDR3 has 13 residues. The ends lost 6 bases at V and 7 bases at J; junction bases unmatched: 8. Per germline, CDR1 LNHDA and CDR2 SQIVND (reference sequence). CDR3 amino acids: CASSTTGVGEQYF. CDR3 bases: TGTGCCAGTAGCACGACAGGGGTGGGGGAGCAGTACTTC.

This clone was picked up one time. The CDR3 sequence: CASSITTSYEQYF. The CDR3 DNA reads as TGTGCCAGTTCGATTACGACTTCCTACGAGCAGTACTTC. This rearrangement joins TRBV6-5 to TRBJ2-7; D gene unclear. Germline V gives CDR1 MNHEY, CDR2 SVGAGI. There are 13 residues in the CDR3. The V end was cut by 9 bases, the J end by 1 base, with 13 bases between.

The genes are TRBV3-1 (or the pseudogene TRBV3-2) and TRBJ2-7; D is uncertain. The germline V gene has CDR1 LGHDT and CDR2 YNNKEL (reference sequence). The CDR3 covers 14 residues. The V and J ends lost 4 bases and 4 bases respectively, with 14 bases between them. This CDR3 is CASSPTAEKYEQYF. As DNA, the CDR3 is TGTGCCAGCAGCCCTACCGCGGAGAAGTACGAGCAGTACTTC.

This chain links TRBV7-2 with TRBJ2-4; possibly TRBD2 for D (6 bases). Germline CDR1 and CDR2: SGHTA and FQGNSA. Deletions cut 5 bases from V and 0 bases from J, with 11 bases between. The CDR3 is 15 amino acids. The CDR3 region is CASSRPGLAKNIQYF. The CDR3 bases are TGTGCCAGCAGCCGTCCGGGACTAGCCAAAAACATTCAGTACTTC.

This sequence joins TRBV9 and TRBJ2-6, with a possible D match to TRBD1 (5 bases). V was shortened by 4 bases and J by 0 bases, with 14 bases between the two germline ends. CDR1 SGDLS and CDR2 YYNGEE come from the germline V gene. This CDR3 is 17 amino acids long. The CDR3 coding sequence is TGTGCCAGCAGCATCACGACAGACGGCTCTGGGGCCAACGTCCTGACTTTC. This encodes CASSITTDGSGANVLTF.

The J gene is TRBJ2-1, the V gene TRBV6-4; 10 positions match TRBD2. CDR3 size: 14 residues. Per the germline V gene, CDR1 is MRHNA and CDR2 is SNTAGT. Trimming cost V 6 bases and J 9 bases; bases outside gene matches: 8. The CDR3 nucleotides read TGTGCCAGCAGCGCACTAGCGGGACGGGGTGAGCAGTTCTTC. Translated, it gives CASSALAGRGEQFF.

This rearrangement joins TRBV6-5 to TRBJ2-7, with 7 bases fitting TRBD2. The CDR3 has 14 residues. Per the germline V gene, CDR1 is MNHEY and CDR2 is SVGAGI. V was pared by 1 base and J by 4 bases, with 4 bases of the junction left unmatched. CDR3 protein: CASSYLREPYEQYF. The CDR3 coding sequence is TGTGCCAGCAGTTACTTGCGGGAGCCGTACGAGCAGTACTTC.

This chain connects TRBV27 to TRBJ2-7, with 10 bases that match TRBD2. The J segment lost 11 bases and the V segment lost 1 base, leaving 11 bases of the junction unmatched. Germline-derived CDR1 and CDR2 are MNHEY and SMNVEV (reference sequence). The CDR3 spans 15 residues. The CDR3 reads CASSLFRTSGSREYF. The CDR3 nucleotides read TGTGCCAGCAGTTTATTCAGGACTAGCGGTTCAAGAGAGTACTTC.

The genes are TRBV30 and TRBJ2-1; D perhaps matches TRBD1 (6 bases). V gave up 3 bases and J gave up 2 bases, with 8 bases separating them. Germline CDR1 reads GTSNPN; CDR2 reads SVGIG (reference sequence). The CDR3 length is 13 residues. The CDR3 loop reads CAWRQGTYNEQFF. In nucleotides, the CDR3 is TGTGCCTGGAGGCAGGGGACCTACAATGAGCAGTTCTTC. The complete variable domain, with remaining parts taken from reference TRBV30 and TRBJ2-1, reads SQTIHQWPATLVQPVGSPLSLECTVEGTSNPNLYWYRQAAGRGLQLLFYSVGIGQISSEVPQNLSASRPQDRQFILSSKKLLLSDSGFYLCAWRQGTYNEQFFGPGTRLTVL.

In its sample, this clone was seen once. The J gene is TRBJ2-7, the V gene TRBV28; D might be TRBD2 (7 bases). The CDR3 is 16 residues long. Trimming shortened V by 5 bases and J by 0 bases, and 17 bases separated the two germline ends. Germline V lookup: CDR1 MDHEN, CDR2 SYDVKM. The chain's CDR3 is CASSQLWGGLSYEQYF. The CDR3 DNA sequence: TGTGCCAGCAGTCAATTATGGGGGGGCCTCTCCTACGAGCAGTACTTC. Full variable domain (outside the CDR3, taken from reference TRBV28 and TRBJ2-7): DVKVTQSSRYLVKRTGEKVFLECVQDMDHENMFWYRQDPGLGLRLIYFSYDVKMKEKGDIPEGYSVSREKKERFSLILESASTNQTSMYLCASSQLWGGLSYEQYFGPGTRLTVT.

This chain's CDR3 is CASSPGGGQRDTQYF. CDR3 in DNA: TGTGCCAGCAGCCCTGGGGGGGGGCAACGGGATACGCAGTATTTT. V gene TRBV7-3 combines with J gene TRBJ2-3, with a tentative D call TRBD2 (7 bases). Trimming took off 5 bases at V and 6 bases at J, with 18 bases between the two ends. CDR3 size: 15 residues. Germline assignment: CDR1 SGHTA and CDR2 FQGTGA.

The chain links TRBV6-5 to TRBJ1-2; D unresolved. V gave up 2 bases and J gave up 3 bases, with 10 bases separating them. This CDR3 has 14 residues. Germline V CDR1 and CDR2: MNHEY, SVGAGI. This chain's CDR3 is CASSYALNYYGYTF. DNA of the CDR3: TGTGCCAGCAGTTACGCCCTGAACTACTATGGCTACACCTTC.